The 31 T cell receptor beta chains below come from one sample, sequenced in a study of blood T cell repertoires in COVID-19. Data came from immunoSEQ multiplex PCR; TCRdb stores just in-frame clones and leaves some out. Here the sample spans 250,000 or so clones, about 82% being singletons. Sequenced sample: peripheral blood. These receptors all stem from a man of 80 years or more with acute or convalescent COVID-19.

J is TRBJ1-3 and V is TRBV18; no clear D gene. This CDR3 has 16 amino acids. V lost 6 bases and J lost 1, with 16 bases in between. Germline lookup yields CDR1 KGHSH and CDR2 LQKENI. CDR3 region: CASSTEAGISGNTIYF. DNA for the CDR3: TGTGCCAGCTCCACTGAGGCGGGAATATCTGGAAACACCATATATTTT.

The chain uses TRBV27 and TRBJ2-5; tentative D call: TRBD2 (7 bases). This CDR3 region has 15 residues. Germline CDR1 and CDR2: MNHEY and SMNVEV (reference sequence). V shed 2 bases and J shed 6 bases, with 16 bases lying between them. The CDR3 coding sequence is TGTGCCAGCAGTTTAGGTGGGGGGGGCTCAAAGACCCAGTACTTC. Protein: CASSLGGGGSKTQYF.

The chain is built from TRBV6-5 and TRBJ1-5, with no clear D. Germline V gene data show CDR1 as MNHEY and CDR2 as SVGAGI. CDR3 size: 13 residues. V was shortened by 5 bases and J by 2 bases, with 7 bases between the two germline ends. CDR3 DNA sequence: TGTGCCAGCAGTCCGCGGGGCAATCAGCCCCAGCATTTT. This sequence encodes CASSPRGNQPQHF.

V gene TRBV7-3 combines with J gene TRBJ2-7, with 16 bases identical to TRBD2. Losses at the gene ends were 5 bases for V and 2 bases for J; bases not matched to a gene: 9. The CDR3 runs 18 residues. Germline CDR1 is SGHTA and CDR2 is FQGTGA. The CDR3 DNA is TGTGCCAGCAGCCGTCGGGGACTAGCGGGAGGGACCCCCTACGAGCAGTACTTC. It translates to CASSRRGLAGGTPYEQYF.

The genes are TRBV7-2 and TRBJ1-2; tentatively, D is TRBD1 (5 bases). This CDR3 region has 13 residues. The V end was cut by 6 bases, the J end by 1 base, with 9 bases between. Germline V lookup: CDR1 SGHTA, CDR2 FQGNSA. The CDR3 spells CASSRQFNYGYTF. The CDR3 DNA reads TGTGCCAGCAGTCGACAGTTTAACTATGGCTACACCTTC.

The chain is built from TRBV9 and TRBJ2-3; TRBD2 matches at 10 bases. CDR3 size: 15 residues. V gave up 4 bases and J gave up 4 bases; unmatched junction bases: 6. From germline, CDR1 is SGDLS and CDR2 YYNGEE. CDR3 DNA sequence: TGTGCCAGCAGCATAAGCGGGAGGGGAGCAGATACGCAGTATTTT. Protein sequence: CASSISGRGADTQYF.

The gene calls are TRBV9 and TRBJ2-2; a possible D gene is TRBD1 (6 bases). Germline V gives CDR1 SGDLS, CDR2 YYNGEE. The V and J ends lost 0 bases and 7 bases respectively, with 13 bases between them. The CDR3 is made up of 15 amino acids. The CDR3 DNA is TGTGCCAGCAGCGTAGCACAGGGTGGGGTCGGGGAGCTGTTTTTT. Protein: CASSVAQGGVGELFF.

The chain links TRBV28 to TRBJ2-2, with TRBD2 matching over 9 bases. The ends lost 3 bases at V and 4 bases at J; junction bases unmatched: 6. Germline values: CDR1 MDHEN, CDR2 SYDVKM. This CDR3 is built from 16 residues. This chain's CDR3 is CASSLSLAGSTGELFF. The CDR3 DNA is TGTGCCAGCAGTTTGAGTCTAGCGGGAAGCACCGGGGAGCTGTTTTTT.

The J gene is TRBJ2-1, the V gene TRBV5-4, with D possibly TRBD1 on 6 matching bases. Germline CDR1 is SGHNT and CDR2 is YYREEE (reference sequence). The CDR3 is 13 amino acids. Trimming took off 2 bases at V and 8 bases at J, with 11 bases between the two ends. This CDR3 is CASSFPGEHEQFF. The CDR3 DNA is TGTGCCAGCAGCTTTCCAGGGGAACATGAGCAGTTCTTC.

This chain connects TRBV29-1 to TRBJ2-3; possibly TRBD2 for D (6 bases). Trimming took 3 bases from V and 1 from J, leaving 11 bases between them. The CDR3 contains 14 residues. Germline loops: CDR1 SQVTM, CDR2 ANQGSEA. Written as DNA, the CDR3 is TGCAGCGTTGAGGGGGGATACGGCACAGATACGCAGTATTTT. Amino acids: CSVEGGYGTDTQYF.

This clone was seen many times. The rearrangement uses TRBV18 and TRBJ1-1; 8 nucleotides align to TRBD1. CDR3 length: 16 residues. V was clipped by 4 bases and J by 7 bases; unmatched bases: 14. CDR1 and CDR2 (germline): KGHSH, LQKENI. CDR3 DNA: TGTGCCAGCTCACTGATTTCGGACAGGGAGAAGAGTGAAGCTTTCTTT. This codes for CASSLISDREKSEAFF.

The chain is built from TRBV2 and TRBJ2-2; 8 bases map to TRBD1. The length of the CDR3 is 17 residues. Germline V gene data show CDR1 as SNHLY and CDR2 as FYNNEI. V gave up 5 bases and J gave up 5 bases; unmatched junction bases: 13. This CDR3 is CASSLMGQVTSTGELFF. The CDR3 nucleotides are TGTGCCAGCAGTCTTATGGGACAGGTAACCAGTACCGGGGAGCTGTTTTTT.

CDR3 sequence reads: CASSFELAKNIQYF. The CDR3 bases are TGCGCCAGCAGCTTTGAACTAGCCAAAAACATTCAGTACTTC. The rearrangement uses TRBV5-1 and TRBJ2-4; D not resolved. The CDR3 consists of 14 residues. CDR1 is SGHRS, CDR2 YFSETQ, per germline. The V end was cut by 2 bases, the J end by 0 bases, with 6 bases between.

The sample holds a few counts of this clone. One junction end disagrees with the germline gene, perhaps due to a read error. The chain employs TRBV7-2 and TRBJ1-2; TRBD1 matches 9 bases. This CDR3 comprises 13 residues. Germline V gene data show CDR1 as SGHTA and CDR2 as FQGNSA. CDR3 protein: CASRPGTGRPSDF. The DNA of the CDR3 is TGTGCCAGCAGACCCGGGACAGGGAGACCGTCCGACTTC.

The chain joins TRBV15 to TRBJ1-5; D perhaps matches TRBD1 (5 bases). Germline CDR1 and CDR2: LNHNV and YYDKDF (reference sequence). The CDR3 contains 16 residues. V was cut by 0 bases and J by 11 bases, with 20 bases left in between. In DNA form, the CDR3 reads TGTGCCACCAGCAGAGATCGGGGGAGACCGGGCGTGGCCCAGCATTTT. This codes for CATSRDRGRPGVAQHF.

The chain links TRBV7-3 to TRBJ2-3; TRBD2 agrees at 7 bases. Germline V gene sequence: CDR1 SGHTA, CDR2 FQGTGA. V lost 6 bases and J lost 5; bases outside the gene matches: 8. The CDR3 sequence is 14 residues long. The CDR3: CASRQTGRGDTQYF. The CDR3 DNA sequence: TGTGCCAGCAGACAAACGGGGAGGGGAGATACGCAGTATTTT. Looking up the rest from reference TRBV7-3 and TRBJ2-3 gives the full variable domain: GAGVSQTPSNKVTEKGKYVELRCDPISGHTALYWYRQSLGQGPEFLIYFQGTGAADDSGLPNDRFFAVRPEGSVSTLKIQRTERGDSAVYLCASRQTGRGDTQYFGPGTRLTVL.

The chain uses TRBV15 and TRBJ2-1, with a weak D call TRBD1 (6 bases). The CDR3 contains 12 residues. V dropped 2 bases and J dropped 10 bases, with 9 bases sitting between them. Germline assignment: CDR1 LNHNV and CDR2 YYDKDF (reference sequence). Here the CDR3 reads CATSRPDREQFF. DNA for the CDR3: TGTGCCACCAGCAGACCTGACAGGGAGCAGTTCTTC.

The chain links TRBV7-9 to TRBJ1-3, with 7 bases fitting TRBD1. Trimming removed 8 bases from V and 0 bases from J; junction bases left unmatched: 7. CDR1 and CDR2 (germline): SEHNR, FQNEAQ (reference sequence). The CDR3 runs 15 residues. CDR3 protein: CASPGDSSSGNTIYF. Here the CDR3 DNA reads TGTGCCAGCCCGGGGGACAGTAGCTCTGGAAACACCATATATTTT.

V usage is TRBV19 and J usage is TRBJ1-1; D call uncertain. The germline V gene encodes CDR1 LNHDA and CDR2 SQIVND (reference sequence). The CDR3 contains 13 residues. Trimming pared 5 bases from V and 0 bases from J, leaving 7 bases between. CDR3 sequence: CASSAALNTEAFF. CDR3 nucleotide sequence: TGTGCCAGTAGTGCGGCCTTGAACACTGAAGCTTTCTTT. Full variable domain (rest looked up from reference TRBV19 and TRBJ1-1): DGGITQSPKYLFRKEGQNVTLSCEQNLNHDAMYWYRQDPGQGLRLIYYSQIVNDFQKGDIAEGYSVSREKKESFPLTVTSAQKNPTAFYLCASSAALNTEAFFGQGTRLTVV.

In this sample, this clone turned up a few times. The chain joins TRBV5-8 to TRBJ2-7, with D perhaps matching TRBD1 (6 bases). The V end was cut by 4 bases, the J end by 3 bases, with 20 bases between. The germline V gene encodes CDR1 SGHTS and CDR2 YDEGEE. This CDR3 is 16 amino acids long. The CDR3 loop reads CASSQVLTGPYYEQYF. The CDR3 DNA reads as TGTGCCAGCAGCCAAGTACTGACAGGTCCTTACTACGAGCAGTACTTC.

This chain uses TRBV9 with TRBJ1-1, with D unclear. Per the germline V gene, CDR1 is SGDLS and CDR2 is YYNGEE. CDR3 length equals 16 residues. With 0 bases removed from V and 3 bases from J, the gap between germline ends came to 15 bases. The CDR3 sequence: CASSVAGGGSYTEAFF. The CDR3, as DNA: TGTGCCAGCAGCGTAGCGGGCGGAGGTTCTTACACTGAAGCTTTCTTT.

The chain combines TRBV3-1 (or the pseudogene TRBV3-2) with TRBJ2-1; D remains ambiguous. The CDR3 sequence is 13 residues long. V was shortened by 4 bases and J by 6 bases, with 10 bases between the two germline ends. The germline V gene has CDR1 LGHDT and CDR2 YNNKEL (reference sequence). DNA for the CDR3: TGTGCCAGCAGCCGAGGTGGAGCCAATGAGCAGTTCTTC. Protein product: CASSRGGANEQFF.

This sequence joins TRBV18 and TRBJ1-1; D is possibly TRBD1 (5 bases). Germline CDR1 is KGHSH and CDR2 is LQKENI. The CDR3 is 18 amino acids. The V end was cut by 6 bases, the J end by 0 bases, with 23 bases between. The CDR3 sequence is CASSRLQGELRVNTEAFF. Here the CDR3 DNA reads TGTGCCAGCTCCCGCCTGCAAGGGGAATTAAGGGTGAACACTGAAGCTTTCTTT.

The chain joins TRBV28 to TRBJ2-7; no firm D call. The CDR3 loop spans 11 amino acids. Germline lookup yields CDR1 MDHEN and CDR2 SYDVKM. The V gene lost 4 bases and the J gene lost 7 bases, with 8 bases spanning the gap. The DNA for the CDR3 is TGTGCCAGCAGTTCAACTAAGGAGCAGTACTTC. Translated, it gives CASSSTKEQYF.

The genes are TRBV7-2 and TRBJ2-7; TRBD1 might be the D (5 bases). Germline CDR1 reads SGHTA; CDR2 reads FQGNSA. The CDR3 runs 14 residues. The germline V and J ends were trimmed by 3 bases and 2 bases, with 11 bases remaining between them. DNA of the CDR3: TGTGCCAGCAGCTTTTCAGGGATTCCCTACGAGCAGTACTTC. Encoded protein: CASSFSGIPYEQYF.

V gene TRBV5-5 combines with J gene TRBJ1-5; the D gene is possibly TRBD1 (6 bases). Germline loops: CDR1 SGHKS, CDR2 YYEKEE (reference sequence). The CDR3 consists of 14 residues. Deletions cut 2 bases from V and 5 bases from J, with 11 bases between. This CDR3 is CASSFTGRDQPQHF. CDR3 coding DNA: TGTGCCAGCAGCTTCACAGGGCGGGATCAGCCCCAGCATTTT.

This clone has just one count. V and J are TRBV5-5 and TRBJ1-4, with 9 bases that match TRBD1. CDR3 size: 17 residues. The V segment lost 2 bases and the J segment 3 bases; nucleotides outside the gene matches: 8. CDR1 and CDR2 (germline): SGHKS, YYEKEE (reference sequence). This CDR3 reads CASSFVVQGAPNEKLFF. Written as DNA, the CDR3 is TGTGCCAGCAGCTTTGTCGTACAGGGGGCTCCTAATGAAAAACTGTTTTTT.

The chain recombines TRBV15 with TRBJ2-7, with 7 bases lining up with TRBD1. V gave up 2 bases and J gave up 3 bases; unmatched junction bases: 7. This CDR3 contains 15 residues. Germline loops: CDR1 LNHNV, CDR2 YYDKDF (reference sequence). CDR3 in amino acids: CATSRSNRGGYEQYF. The CDR3 nucleotides read TGTGCCACCAGCAGATCTAACAGGGGCGGCTACGAGCAGTACTTC. Supplemented by reference TRBV15 and TRBJ2-7, the full variable domain reads DAMVIQNPRYQVTQFGKPVTLSCSQTLNHNVMYWYQQKSSQAPKLLFHYYDKDFNNEADTPDNFQSRRPNTSFCFLDIRSPGLGDTAMYLCATSRSNRGGYEQYFGPGTRLTVT.

The chain employs TRBV6-6 and TRBJ1-6; 8 positions agree with TRBD1. This CDR3 has 14 residues. The germline CDR1 and CDR2 sequences are MNHNY and SVGAGI (reference sequence). Trimming at V came to 6 bases and at J to 9 bases, leaving 7 bases not matched to a gene. The CDR3 sequence: CASSGGQGSSPLHF. In DNA form, the CDR3 reads TGTGCCAGCAGCGGCGGACAGGGTAGTTCACCCCTCCACTTT.

The chain uses TRBV5-1 and TRBJ2-2, with TRBD1 matching 9 bases. Germline V gene lookup returns CDR1 SGHRS and CDR2 YFSETQ. After removal of 2 bases from V and 4 bases from J, the junction contained 6 bases not matched to a gene. CDR3 length equals 16 residues. The CDR3 protein is CASSFWTGEVTGELFF. The CDR3 DNA reads as TGCGCCAGCAGCTTCTGGACAGGGGAGGTCACCGGGGAGCTGTTTTTT.

This chain joins TRBV4-1 and TRBJ2-1, with 11 bases fitting TRBD2. With V trimmed by 0 bases and J by 15 bases, 10 bases remained unmatched. Germline V gene data show CDR1 as MGHRA and CDR2 as YSYEKL. This CDR3 region has 15 residues. CDR3 amino acids: CASSQEESSGRPGFF. Here the CDR3 DNA reads TGCGCCAGCAGCCAAGAAGAATCTAGCGGGAGGCCCGGGTTCTTC.